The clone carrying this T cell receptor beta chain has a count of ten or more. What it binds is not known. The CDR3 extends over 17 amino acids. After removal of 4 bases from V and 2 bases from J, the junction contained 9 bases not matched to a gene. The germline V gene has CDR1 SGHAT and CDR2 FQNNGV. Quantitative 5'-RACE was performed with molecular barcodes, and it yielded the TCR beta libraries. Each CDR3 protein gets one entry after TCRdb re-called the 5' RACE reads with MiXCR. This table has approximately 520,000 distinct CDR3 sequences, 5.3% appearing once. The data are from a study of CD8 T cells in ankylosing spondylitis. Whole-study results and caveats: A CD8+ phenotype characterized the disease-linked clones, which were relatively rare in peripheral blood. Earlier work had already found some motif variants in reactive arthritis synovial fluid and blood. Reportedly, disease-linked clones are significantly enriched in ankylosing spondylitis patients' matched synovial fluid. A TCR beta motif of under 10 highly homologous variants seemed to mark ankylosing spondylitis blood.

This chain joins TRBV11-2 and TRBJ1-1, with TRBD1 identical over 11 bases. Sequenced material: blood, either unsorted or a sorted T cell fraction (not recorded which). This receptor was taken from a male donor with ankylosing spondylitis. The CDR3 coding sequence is TGTGCCAGCAGCTCCTACCCGGGACAGGGGGGAAACACTGAAGCTTTCTTT. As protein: CASSSYPGQGGNTEAFF. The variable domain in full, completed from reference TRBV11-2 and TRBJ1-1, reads EAGVAQSPRYKIIEKRQSVAFWCNPISGHATLYWYQQILGQGPKLLIQFQNNGVVDDSQLPKDRFSAERLKGVDSTLKIQPAKLEDSAVYLCASSSYPGQGGNTEAFFGQGTRLTVV.